The clone carrying this T cell receptor (beta chain) occurred many times. Its target is not known. During construction of the library, unique molecular identifiers were attached to individual cDNA molecules for quantitative, reproducible TCR counting. MiXCR, applied by TCRdb to the RACE reads, yields one record per CDR3 protein. The repertoire has 65,000 to 90,000 distinct CDR3 sequences, approximately 6.6% of them found once; the top ten carry 1% to 1.5%. This CDR3 is built from 13 residues. V lost 6 bases and J lost 3; bases outside the gene matches: 4. CDR1 MNHNS and CDR2 SASEGT come from the germline V gene. The record originates from a study of human T cells and chemical hapten exposure. Looking at the study overall: Small pooled library volume differences chiefly drove per-sample TCR yield variation.

As for time point: patch test 2, 6 weeks after DPC sensitization. The treatment: therapeutic diphenylcyclopropenone sensitization with weekly scalp DPC. Findings of the study overall: In the PT1 data, expanded TCR counts showed a positive correlation with patch test score.

The TCR was taken from a woman in her 30s with alopecia areata. Some clones in this sample may be carry-over from other donors' samples. The material was whole blood, obtained in connection with sensitization to the hapten diphenylcyclopropenone (DPC). J is TRBJ1-2 and V is TRBV6-1, with 7 positions matching TRBD1. The CDR3 here is CASRTGDHYGYTF. The CDR3 DNA reads as TGTGCCAGCAGAACAGGGGACCACTATGGCTACACCTTC.